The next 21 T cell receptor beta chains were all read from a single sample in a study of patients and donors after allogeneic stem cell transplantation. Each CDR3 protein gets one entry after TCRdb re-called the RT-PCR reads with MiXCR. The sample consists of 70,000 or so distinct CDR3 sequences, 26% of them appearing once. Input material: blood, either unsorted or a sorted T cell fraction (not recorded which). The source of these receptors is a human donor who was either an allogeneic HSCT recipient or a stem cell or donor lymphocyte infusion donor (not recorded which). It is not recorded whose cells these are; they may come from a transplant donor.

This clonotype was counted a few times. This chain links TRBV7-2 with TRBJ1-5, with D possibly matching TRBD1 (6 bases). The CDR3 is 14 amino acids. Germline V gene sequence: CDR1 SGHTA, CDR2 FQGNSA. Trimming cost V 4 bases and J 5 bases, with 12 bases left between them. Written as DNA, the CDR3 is TGTGCCAGCAGCTCCAACGCAGGGGATCAGCCCCAGCATTTT. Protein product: CASSSNAGDQPQHF.

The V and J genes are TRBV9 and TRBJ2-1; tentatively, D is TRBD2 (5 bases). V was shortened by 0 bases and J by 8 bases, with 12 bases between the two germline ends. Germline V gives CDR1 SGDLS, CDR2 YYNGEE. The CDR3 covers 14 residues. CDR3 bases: TGTGCCAGCAGCGTAGTAGGAGGTCCCTATGAGCAGTTCTTC. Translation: CASSVVGGPYEQFF.

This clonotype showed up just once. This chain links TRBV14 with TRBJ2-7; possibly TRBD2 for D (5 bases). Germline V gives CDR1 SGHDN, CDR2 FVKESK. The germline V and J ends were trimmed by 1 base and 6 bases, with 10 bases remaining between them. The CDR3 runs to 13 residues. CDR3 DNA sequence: TGTGCCAGCAGCCAAGTCCCCGGAGGCGAGCAGTACTTC. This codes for CASSQVPGGEQYF.

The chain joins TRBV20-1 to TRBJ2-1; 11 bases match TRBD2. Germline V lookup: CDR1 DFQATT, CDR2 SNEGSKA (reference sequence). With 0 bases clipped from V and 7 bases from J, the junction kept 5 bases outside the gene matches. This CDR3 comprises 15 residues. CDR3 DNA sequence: TGCAGTGCTAGAGAACTAGCGGGAGAGGATAATGAGCAGTTCTTC. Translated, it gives CSARELAGEDNEQFF.

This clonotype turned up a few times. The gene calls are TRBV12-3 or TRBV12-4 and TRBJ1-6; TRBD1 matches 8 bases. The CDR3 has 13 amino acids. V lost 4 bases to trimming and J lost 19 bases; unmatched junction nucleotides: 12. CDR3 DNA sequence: TGTGCCAGCAGTTCGACAGGGGAGGCGAAGGCTCACTTT. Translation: CASSSTGEAKAHF.

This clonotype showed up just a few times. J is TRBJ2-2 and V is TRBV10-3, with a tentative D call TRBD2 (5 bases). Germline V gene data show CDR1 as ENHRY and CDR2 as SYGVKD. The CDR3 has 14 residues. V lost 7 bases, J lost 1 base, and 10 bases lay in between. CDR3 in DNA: TGTGCCATCACCGAGGGAAGGAACACCGGGGAGCTGTTTTTT. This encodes CAITEGRNTGELFF.

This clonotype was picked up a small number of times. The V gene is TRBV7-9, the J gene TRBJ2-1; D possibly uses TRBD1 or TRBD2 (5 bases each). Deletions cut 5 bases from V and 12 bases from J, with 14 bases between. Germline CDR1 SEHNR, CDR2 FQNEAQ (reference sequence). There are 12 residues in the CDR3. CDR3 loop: CASSTGTPWQFF. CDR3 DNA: TGTGCCAGCAGCACCGGGACCCCCTGGCAGTTCTTC.

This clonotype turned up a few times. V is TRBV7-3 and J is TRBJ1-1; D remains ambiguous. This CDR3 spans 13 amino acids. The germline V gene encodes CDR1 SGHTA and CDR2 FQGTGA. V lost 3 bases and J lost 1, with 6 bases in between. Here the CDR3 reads CASSFYKNTEAFF. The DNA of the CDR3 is TGTGCCAGCAGCTTCTACAAGAACACTGAAGCTTTCTTT.

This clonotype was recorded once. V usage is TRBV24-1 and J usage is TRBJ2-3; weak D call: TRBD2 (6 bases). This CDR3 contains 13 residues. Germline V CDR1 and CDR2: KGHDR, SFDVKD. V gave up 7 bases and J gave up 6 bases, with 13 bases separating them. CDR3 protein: CATSRTGRDTQYF. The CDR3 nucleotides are TGTGCCACCAGCCGGACGGGGAGGGATACGCAGTATTTT.

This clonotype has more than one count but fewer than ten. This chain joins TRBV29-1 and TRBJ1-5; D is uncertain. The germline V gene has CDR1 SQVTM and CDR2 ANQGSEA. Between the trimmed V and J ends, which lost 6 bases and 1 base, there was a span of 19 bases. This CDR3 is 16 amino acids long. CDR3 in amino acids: CSVMMGGAGSNQPQHF. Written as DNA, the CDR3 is TGCAGCGTGATGATGGGAGGTGCCGGGAGCAATCAGCCCCAGCATTTT.

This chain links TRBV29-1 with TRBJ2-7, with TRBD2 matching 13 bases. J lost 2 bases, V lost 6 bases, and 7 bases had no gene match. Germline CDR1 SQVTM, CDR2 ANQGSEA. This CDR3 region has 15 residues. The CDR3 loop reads CSVHGLAGVTYEQYF. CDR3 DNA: TGCAGCGTCCACGGACTAGCGGGAGTAACCTACGAGCAGTACTTC.

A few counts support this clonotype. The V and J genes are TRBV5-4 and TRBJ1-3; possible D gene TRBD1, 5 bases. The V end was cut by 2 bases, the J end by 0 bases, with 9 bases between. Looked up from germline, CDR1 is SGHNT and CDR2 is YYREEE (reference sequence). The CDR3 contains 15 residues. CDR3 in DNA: TGTGCCAGCAGCTTACGGCAGGGCTCTGGAAACACCATATATTTT. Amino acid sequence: CASSLRQGSGNTIYF.

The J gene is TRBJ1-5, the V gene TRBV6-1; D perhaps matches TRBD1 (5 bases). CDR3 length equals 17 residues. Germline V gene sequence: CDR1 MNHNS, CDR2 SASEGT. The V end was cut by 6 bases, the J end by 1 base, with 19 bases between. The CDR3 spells CASSQGAGGRSNQPQHF. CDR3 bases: TGTGCCAGCAGCCAAGGGGCAGGAGGTAGGAGCAATCAGCCCCAGCATTTT.

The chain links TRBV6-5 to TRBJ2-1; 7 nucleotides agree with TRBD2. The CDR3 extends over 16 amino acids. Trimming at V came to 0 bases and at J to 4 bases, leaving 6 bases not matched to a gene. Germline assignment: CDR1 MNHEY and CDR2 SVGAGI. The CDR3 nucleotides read TGTGCCAGCAGTTACTCGCTGGCGGGAGCTTACAATGAGCAGTTCTTC. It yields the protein CASSYSLAGAYNEQFF.

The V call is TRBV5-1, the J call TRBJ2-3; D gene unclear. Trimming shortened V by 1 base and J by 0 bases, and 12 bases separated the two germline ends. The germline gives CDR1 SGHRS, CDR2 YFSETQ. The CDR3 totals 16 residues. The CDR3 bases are TGCGCCAGCAGCTTGAGGCCAGCCCCTAGCACAGATACGCAGTATTTT. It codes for CASSLRPAPSTDTQYF.

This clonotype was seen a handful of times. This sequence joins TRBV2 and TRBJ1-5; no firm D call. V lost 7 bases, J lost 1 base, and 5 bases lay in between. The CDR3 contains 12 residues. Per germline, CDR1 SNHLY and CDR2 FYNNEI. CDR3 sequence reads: CASTQSNQPQHF. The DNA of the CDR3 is TGTGCCAGCACACAGAGCAATCAGCCCCAGCATTTT.

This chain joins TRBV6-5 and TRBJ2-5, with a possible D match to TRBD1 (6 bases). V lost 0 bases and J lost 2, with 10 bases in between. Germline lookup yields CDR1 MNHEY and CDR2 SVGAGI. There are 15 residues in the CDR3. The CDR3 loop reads CASSYSNGQQETQYF. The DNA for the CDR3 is TGTGCCAGCAGTTACTCAAACGGACAGCAAGAGACCCAGTACTTC.

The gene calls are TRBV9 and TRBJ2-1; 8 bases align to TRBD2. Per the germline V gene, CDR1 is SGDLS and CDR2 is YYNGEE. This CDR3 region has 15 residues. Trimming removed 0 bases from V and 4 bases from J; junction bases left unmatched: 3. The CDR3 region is CASSVELAVYNEQFF. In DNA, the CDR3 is TGTGCCAGCAGCGTAGAACTAGCGGTTTACAATGAGCAGTTCTTC.

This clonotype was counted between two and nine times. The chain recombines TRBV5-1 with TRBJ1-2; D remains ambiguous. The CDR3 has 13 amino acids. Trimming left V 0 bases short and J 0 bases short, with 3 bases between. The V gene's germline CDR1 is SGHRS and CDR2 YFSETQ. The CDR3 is CASSLAPNYGYTF. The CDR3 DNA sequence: TGCGCCAGCAGCTTGGCCCCTAACTATGGCTACACCTTC.

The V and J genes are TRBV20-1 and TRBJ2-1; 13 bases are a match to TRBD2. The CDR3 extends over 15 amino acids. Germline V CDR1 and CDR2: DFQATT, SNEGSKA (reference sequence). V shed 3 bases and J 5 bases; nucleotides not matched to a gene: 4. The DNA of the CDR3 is TGCAGTGCTAGCGGGACTAGCGGGACCAACAATGAGCAGTTCTTC. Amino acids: CSASGTSGTNNEQFF.

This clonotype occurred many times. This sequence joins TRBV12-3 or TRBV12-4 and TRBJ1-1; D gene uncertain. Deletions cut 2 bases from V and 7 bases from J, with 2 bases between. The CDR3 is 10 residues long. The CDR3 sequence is CASSLREAFF. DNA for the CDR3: TGTGCCAGCAGTTTACGTGAAGCTTTCTTT.